This TCR beta chain is drawn from a study of memory CD4+ T cells and cytomegalovirus serostatus. Study-level points and caveats: CD4+ memory repertoires contained 67 of 164 reported CMV TCRbeta sequences.

In the case of this clone: As yet, its antigen is unknown.

The sort gate was single viable CD3+CD4+CD8-CD45RO+ cells for memory CD4+ T cells. After thawing, CD4+ T cells were positively selected. Original processing methods: After removing out-of-frame reads, approximately 2 million distinct TCRbeta sequences remained. Measured with immunoSEQ multiplex PCR; TCRdb has only the in-frame clones, and not every one. The DNA gave D and trimming, while V, J and clone size come from that table. This sample has about 73,000 clones; just under 80% occur once, and the top ten carry roughly 2.6%. CDR3 length: 14 residues. Germline V CDR1 and CDR2: MNHEY, SMNVEV (reference sequence). V dropped 3 bases and J dropped 6; count of bases not matched to a gene: 2.

Source material: memory CD4+ T cells from blood. The TCR was taken from an adult in good health and CMV-seropositive. The V call is TRBV27, the J call TRBJ1-6, with 7 bases identical to TRBD1. The CDR3 region is CASSFRGVNSPLHF. DNA of the CDR3: TGTGCCAGCAGTTTCAGGGGGGTTAATTCACCCCTCCACTTT.